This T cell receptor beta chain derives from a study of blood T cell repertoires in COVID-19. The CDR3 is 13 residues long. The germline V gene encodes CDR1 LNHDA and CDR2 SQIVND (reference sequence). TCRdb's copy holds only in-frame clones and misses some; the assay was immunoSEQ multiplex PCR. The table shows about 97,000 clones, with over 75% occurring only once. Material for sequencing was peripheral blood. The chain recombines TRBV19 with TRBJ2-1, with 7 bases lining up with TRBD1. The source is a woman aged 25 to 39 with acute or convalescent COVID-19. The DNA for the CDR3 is TGTGCTACCCGGACAGGTACGGCCAATGAGCAGTTCTTC. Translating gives CATRTGTANEQFF. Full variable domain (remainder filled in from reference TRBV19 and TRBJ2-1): DGGITQSPKYLFRKEGQNVTLSCEQNLNHDAMYWYRQDPGQGLRLIYYSQIVNDFQKGDIAEGYSVSREKKESFPLTVTSAQKNPTAFYLCATRTGTANEQFFGPGTRLTVL.